The rows below give T cell receptor beta chains drawn from one sample of a study of T cells of healthy individuals. TCRdb processed the 5' RACE reads anew with MiXCR; each CDR3 protein has one entry. The data contain about 82,000 distinct CDR3 sequences, about 4.8% of them seen just once; the ten biggest clones take up roughly 7.6%. The receptors derive from a female donor in good health. Both conserved end residues are part of each CDR3. A D gene is named only where the DNA matches it firmly. Clone size is not always given. Where it is, it says once, few, many or a class for expanded clones.

>TRBJ2-1|.|14|.|TRBV4-1
TGCGCCAGCAGCGATCGGACAGTCTACAATGAGCAGTTCTTC
CASSDRTVYNEQFF
>TRBJ2-7|many|15|.|TRBV28
TGTGCCAGCAGTTTCCTCTCGACAGGCCCCGGGGAGCAGTACTTC
CASSFLSTGPGEQYF
>TRBJ2-1|many|13|.|TRBV5-6
TGTGCCAGCAGCTCCTCACCGGGCTATGAGCAGTTCTTC
CASSSSPGYEQFF
>TRBJ1-1|.|13|.|TRBV14
TGTGCCAGCAGCCAAGAGCTCAGAACTGAAGCTTTCTTT
CASSQELRTEAFF
>TRBJ1-4|.|13|.|TRBV5-5
TGTGCCAGCAGCTTGGACCAGGGCGTAAAACTGTTTTTT
CASSLDQGVKLFF
>TRBJ2-1|many|15|.|TRBV5-6
TGTGCCAGCAGCTGGGGTCCCGGGGTTCTCAATGAGCAGTTCTTC
CASSWGPGVLNEQFF
>TRBJ1-1|many|14|TRBD1|TRBV5-4
TGTGCCAGCAGCAAACGGGGACAGGAACTTGAAGCTTTCTTT
CASSKRGQELEAFF
>TRBJ1-3|.|14|TRBD1|TRBV5-1
TGCGCCAGCAGCGCTGGGACAGCTGGAAACACCATATATTTT
CASSAGTAGNTIYF
>TRBJ1-1|many|12|TRBD1|TRBV12-3/TRBV12-4
TGTGCCAGCAGTTTAGGACAGGGTGAAGCTTTCTTT
CASSLGQGEAFF
>TRBJ2-7|many|16|.|TRBV5-1
TGCGCCAGCAGCTTGGCGACAGAGATAACCAAATACGAGCAGTACTTC
CASSLATEITKYEQYF
>TRBJ2-7|many|14|TRBD2|TRBV5-1
TGCGCCAGCAGTGTGGGAGGGCCCGCCTACGAGCAGTACTTC
CASSVGGPAYEQYF
>TRBJ1-1|many|13|.|TRBV3-1
TGTGCCAGCAGCCCTGCCACGAACACTGAAGCTTTCTTT
CASSPATNTEAFF
>TRBJ2-7|.|14|TRBD2|TRBV28
TGTGCCAGCAGTTTACAGACTAGCGACTACGAGCAGTACTTC
CASSLQTSDYEQYF
>TRBJ1-5|.|14|.|TRBV6-2/TRBV6-3
TGTGCCAGCAGTTACCCGCCAGGCGATCAGCCCCAGCATTTT
CASSYPPGDQPQHF
>TRBJ2-7|many|14|TRBD1|TRBV7-9
TGTGCCAGCAGCTCCGGGACAGGGGTCTACGAGCAGTACTTC
CASSSGTGVYEQYF
>TRBJ1-2|many|12|.|TRBV27
TGTGCCAGCAGTTCAGGGTACGGTGGCTACACCTTC
CASSSGYGGYTF
>TRBJ2-7|many|13|.|TRBV25-1
TGTGCCAGCAGTGAAGGGGCTAACTACGAGCAGTACTTC
CASSEGANYEQYF
>TRBJ2-1|few|14|.|TRBV5-1
TGCGCCAGCAGCCGAGGACCCCCAGCCAATGAGCAGTTCTTC
CASSRGPPANEQFF
>TRBJ2-3|many|16|TRBD2|TRBV13
TGTGCCAGCAGCGCCCGACTAGCGGTTAGCACAGATACGCAGTATTTT
CASSARLAVSTDTQYF
>TRBJ2-3|few|15|.|TRBV9
TGTGCCAGCAGCGTAGCCGGGACCTACACAGATACGCAGTATTTT
CASSVAGTYTDTQYF
>TRBJ2-3|many|16|TRBD2|TRBV11-1
TGTGCCAGCAGCTTAGCGTCGGCGGGAGGGCTAAATACGCAGTATTTT
CASSLASAGGLNTQYF
>TRBJ2-7|many|14|TRBD1|TRBV4-3
TGCGCCAGCAGCCAGGACAGGGGCCCCTACGAGCAGTACTTC
CASSQDRGPYEQYF
>TRBJ2-7|.|12|.|TRBV6-2/TRBV6-3
TGTGCCAGCAGTTCCATTGGATACGAGCAGTACTTC
CASSSIGYEQYF
>TRBJ1-1|many|15|.|TRBV12-3/TRBV12-4
TGTGCCAGCAGGCTAACCGGCCTATTGAACACTGAAGCTTTCTTT
CASRLTGLLNTEAFF
>TRBJ2-3|many|15|.|TRBV5-4
TGTGCCAGCAGCCGCAGACGACCCAGCACAGATACGCAGTATTTT
CASSRRRPSTDTQYF
>TRBJ2-7|many|17|TRBD2|TRBV28
TGTGCCAGCAGTTTACGTAGCGGGAGACTATTCTCCTACGAGCAGTACTTC
CASSLRSGRLFSYEQYF
>TRBJ2-1|few|12|.|TRBV6-2/TRBV6-3
TGTGCCAGCAGTCGATCATACAATGAGCAGTTCTTC
CASSRSYNEQFF
>TRBJ2-7|many|11|.|TRBV30
TGTGCCTGGGGGACTGTTTACGAGCAGTACTTC
CAWGTVYEQYF
>TRBJ2-3|many|13|.|TRBV28
TGTGCCAGCAGTTTGGGCGGCACAGATACGCAGTATTTT
CASSLGGTDTQYF
>TRBJ1-5|many|15|.|TRBV6-6
TGTGCCAGCAGTTTCCCACAGGGTAGCAATCAGCCCCAGCATTTT
CASSFPQGSNQPQHF
>TRBJ2-7|many|15|TRBD1|TRBV10-3
TGTGCCATCAGTGATCAAGGACAGGAAACCTACGAGCAGTACTTC
CAISDQGQETYEQYF
>TRBJ2-3|many|17|TRBD2|TRBV20-1
TGCAGTGCTCGAGGGGCTAGCGGGAGGAGGGCCACAGATACGCAGTATTTT
CSARGASGRRATDTQYF
>TRBJ2-7|many|14|.|TRBV6-6
TGTGCCAGCAGTGCCCGGGATCTAGTCGGTGAGCAGTACTTC
CASSARDLVGEQYF
>TRBJ2-1|many|18|TRBD2|TRBV5-6
TGTGCCAGCAGCTTTGGGAGGGGGCCGACTAGCGGGTACAATGAGCAGTTCTTC
CASSFGRGPTSGYNEQFF
>TRBJ2-2|.|15|.|TRBV2
TGTGCCAGCAGTGTTGCTCCTGAGGGCACCGGGGAGCTGTTTTTT
CASSVAPEGTGELFF
>TRBJ2-7|many|14|.|TRBV5-6
TGTGCCAGCAGCCAAGGAGGGACCTCCTACGAGCAGTACTTC
CASSQGGTSYEQYF
>TRBJ1-6|.|17|TRBD1|TRBV6-5
TGTGCCAGCAGAATACGGCCGGGACAGCATTCGCTTTCACCCCTCCACTTT
CASRIRPGQHSLSPLHF
>TRBJ2-6|many|15|.|TRBV6-2/TRBV6-3
TGTGCCAGCAGCTTGGGGGGAACTGGGGCCAACGTCCTGACTTTC
CASSLGGTGANVLTF
>TRBJ1-1|.|16|.|TRBV12-3/TRBV12-4
TGTGACAGCACTCGGGGGAAGGCTCTCAGGAACACTGAAGCTTTCTTT
CDSTRGKALRNTEAFF
>TRBJ1-2|few|18|TRBD1|TRBV30
TGTGCCTGGAGAGCATTCATTTTCGCCACAGGGGAAGTTCGTGGCTACACCTTC
CAWRAFIFATGEVRGYTF
>TRBJ2-7|many|16|TRBD1|TRBV9
TGTGCCAGCAGCGGCGGGACAGGTCCGGCTTCCTACGAGCAGTACTTC
CASSGGTGPASYEQYF
>TRBJ1-2|many|15|.|TRBV7-2
TGTGCCAGCAGCTTAGCGCTTGGGGGGTCGGGCGGCTACACCTTC
CASSLALGGSGGYTF
>TRBJ2-5|.|14|.|TRBV3-1
TGTGCCAGCAGCCAAGATAACTTCCAAGAGACCCAGTACTTC
CASSQDNFQETQYF
>TRBJ1-1|many|15|.|TRBV20-1
TGCAGTGCTAGGGAGGACCACTGGGCTGACACTGAAGCTTTCTTT
CSAREDHWADTEAFF
>TRBJ1-1|many|14|.|TRBV20-1
TGCAGTGCTAGAGACAGGGTACTCAACACTGAAGCTTTCTTT
CSARDRVLNTEAFF
>TRBJ2-1|many|19|TRBD2|TRBV7-2
TGTGCCAGCAGCTTAGAGGGTCTAGCGGGTTTCAGTCCCTACAATGAGCAGTTCTTC
CASSLEGLAGFSPYNEQFF